Listed below are T cell receptor beta chains from one sample, sequenced in a study of blood T cell repertoires in COVID-19. Sequencing used immunoSEQ multiplex PCR; TCRdb keeps in-frame clones, though not all of them. The sample yields about 42,000 clones, more than 70% seen once. Input material: peripheral blood. The receptors originated from a human donor in a cohort sampled during active COVID-19. The CDR3 runs from the conserved cysteine through the conserved F or W. D genes are given only for firm matches. Expanded clones are given a class, and other clones once, few, many or no size at all.

>once|13|TRBV6-6|.|TRBJ2-7
CASSYVAGPEQYF
TGTGCCAGCAGTTACGTTGCAGGGCCCGAGCAGTACTTC
>.|16|TRBV5-5|TRBD2|TRBJ2-2
CASSRIPAGGDGELFF
TGTGCCAGCAGTCGTATACCCGCGGGGGGCGACGGGGAGCTGTTTTTT
>.|14|TRBV28|.|TRBJ1-1
CASSFGGDRTEAFF
TGTGCCAGCAGTTTTGGAGGGGATAGGACTGAAGCTTTCTTT
>.|15|TRBV11-2|TRBD1|TRBJ2-5
CASSRHGTGGETQYF
TGTGCCAGCAGCCGACATGGGACAGGGGGAGAGACCCAGTACTTC
>.|14|TRBV4-3|TRBD1|TRBJ1-1
CASSPSDRGTEAFF
TGCGCCAGCAGCCCTTCCGACAGGGGCACTGAAGCTTTCTTT
>.|16|TRBV5-1|TRBD1|TRBJ1-1
CASRSDRGIGNTEAFF
TGCGCCAGCAGATCTGACAGGGGGATTGGGAACACTGAAGCTTTCTTT
>.|15|TRBV7-2|.|TRBJ1-2
CASSSPGGRDYGYTF
TGTGCCAGCAGCTCCCCTGGGGGCAGGGACTATGGCTACACCTTC
>few|16|TRBV7-6|TRBD2|TRBJ2-1
CASSLIPSGGYNEQFF
TGTGCCAGCAGCTTAATCCCTAGCGGGGGATACAATGAGCAGTTCTTC
>.|17|TRBV7-3|.|TRBJ1-6
CASSLLQGSAYNSPLHF
TGTGCCAGCAGCTTACTTCAGGGTTCCGCCTATAATTCACCCCTCCACTTT
>medium-sized|16|TRBV3-1/TRBV3-2|TRBD1|TRBJ2-6
CASSPIMDRGANVLTF
TGTGCCAGCAGCCCTATTATGGACAGGGGGGCCAACGTCCTGACTTTC
>.|17|TRBV3-1/TRBV3-2|.|TRBJ2-7
CASSHFDPDSPAYEQYF
TGTGCCAGCAGCCATTTCGACCCTGACAGCCCAGCCTACGAGCAGTACTTC
>few|14|TRBV30|TRBD1|TRBJ1-5
CAWSEGTGPQPQHF
TGTGCCTGGAGTGAAGGGACAGGCCCCCAGCCCCAGCATTTT
>.|14|TRBV6-5|TRBD1|TRBJ1-2
CASSGRQGAMGYTF
TGTGCCAGCAGCGGACGACAGGGGGCGATGGGCTACACCTTC
>.|17|TRBV11-2|TRBD2|TRBJ2-1
CASSLDLAREAYNEQFF
TGTGCCAGCAGCTTAGATCTTGCGCGGGAGGCCTACAATGAGCAGTTCTTC
>few|11|TRBV12-3/TRBV12-4|.|TRBJ2-3
CASSQTDTQYF
TGTGCCAGCAGTCAGACAGATACGCAGTATTTT
>.|12|TRBV27|.|TRBJ1-2
CASGRGDYGYTF
TGTGCCAGCGGAAGAGGTGACTATGGCTACACCTTC
>.|15|TRBV5-1|TRBD1|TRBJ2-1
CASGDPGQGAHEQFF
TGCGCCAGCGGCGACCCGGGACAGGGGGCCCATGAGCAGTTCTTC
>.|16|TRBV19|TRBD2|TRBJ2-1
CASSPGTSGSYNEQFF
TGTGCCAGTAGTCCTGGGACTAGCGGTTCTTACAATGAGCAGTTCTTC
>.|15|TRBV19|TRBD1|TRBJ1-3
CASAGDSSSGNTIYF
TGTGCCAGTGCTGGGGACAGCAGCTCTGGAAACACCATATATTTT
>.|15|TRBV11-3|.|TRBJ1-1
CASSLGGGLNTEAFF
TGTGCCAGCAGCTTAGGAGGCGGATTGAACACTGAAGCTTTCTTT
>.|18|TRBV10-3|TRBD1|TRBJ2-6
CAISEVWTGGSGANVLTF
TGTGCCATCAGTGAAGTTTGGACAGGGGGATCTGGGGCCAACGTCCTGACTTTC
>.|15|TRBV9|TRBD2|TRBJ2-3
CASSARGGGADTQYF
TGTGCCAGCAGCGCTCGGGGGGGAGGCGCAGATACGCAGTATTTT
>.|16|TRBV3-1/TRBV3-2|TRBD2|TRBJ2-1
CASSQISGITYNEQFF
TGTGCCAGCAGCCAAATTAGCGGGATTACCTACAATGAGCAGTTCTTC
>.|20|TRBV5-1|TRBD2|TRBJ2-2
CASSTSTSPASGRYTGELFF
TGCGCCAGCAGCACGAGTACATCCCCGGCTAGCGGGCGTTACACCGGGGAGCTGTTTTTT
>.|13|TRBV11-2|TRBD1|TRBJ1-2
CASSTDRVYGYTF
TGTGCCAGCAGTACGGACAGGGTCTATGGCTACACCTTC
>.|15|TRBV9|.|TRBJ2-2
CASSVEFFDTGELFF
TGTGCCAGCAGCGTAGAATTCTTTGACACCGGGGAGCTGTTTTTT
>.|14|TRBV18|TRBD1|TRBJ1-1
CASSRGQGATEAFF
TGTGCCAGCTCACGCGGACAGGGGGCCACTGAAGCTTTCTTT
>once|16|TRBV7-9|TRBD1|TRBJ1-1
CASSLGGQGLNTEAFF
TGTGCCAGCAGCTTAGGGGGACAGGGACTGAACACTGAAGCTTTCTTT
>once|17|TRBV6-2/TRBV6-3|TRBD2|TRBJ2-5
CASSPLPVLAEQETQYF
TGTGCCAGCAGTCCCCTGCCCGTCCTAGCGGAACAAGAGACCCAGTACTTC
>.|16|TRBV29-1|TRBD1|TRBJ2-7
CSVGGIDRVASYEQYF
TGCAGCGTTGGGGGGATAGACAGGGTTGCCTCCTACGAGCAGTACTTC
>.|17|TRBV18|.|TRBJ2-5
CASSPKPGAGKVETQYF
TGTGCCAGCTCACCAAAACCGGGAGCCGGAAAAGTAGAGACCCAGTACTTC
>.|14|TRBV18|.|TRBJ2-7
CASSLIDSSYEQYF
TGTGCCAGCTCACTAATAGACAGTTCCTACGAGCAGTACTTC
>.|17|TRBV20-1|.|TRBJ2-7
CSASPLIHRKARYEQYF
TGCAGTGCTAGTCCCCTCATTCACAGGAAGGCCCGCTACGAGCAGTACTTC
>.|13|TRBV9|.|TRBJ2-5
CASSKGAQETQYF
TGTGCCAGCAGCAAAGGGGCCCAAGAGACCCAGTACTTC